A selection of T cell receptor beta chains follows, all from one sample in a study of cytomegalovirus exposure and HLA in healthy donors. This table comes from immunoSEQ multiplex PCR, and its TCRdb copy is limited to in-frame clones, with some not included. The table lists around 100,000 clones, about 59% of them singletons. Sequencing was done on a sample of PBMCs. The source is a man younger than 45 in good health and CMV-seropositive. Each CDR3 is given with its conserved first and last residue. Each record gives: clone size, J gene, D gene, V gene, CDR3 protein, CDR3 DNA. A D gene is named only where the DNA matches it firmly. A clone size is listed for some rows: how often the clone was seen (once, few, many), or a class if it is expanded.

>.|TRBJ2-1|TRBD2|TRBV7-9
CASSRGLAGGEEQFF
TGTGCCAGCAGCCGAGGACTAGCGGGGGGTGAGGAGCAGTTCTTC
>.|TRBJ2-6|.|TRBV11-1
CASSLEMGRLGANVLTF
TGTGCCAGCAGCTTAGAGATGGGGCGCCTGGGGGCCAACGTCCTGACTTTC
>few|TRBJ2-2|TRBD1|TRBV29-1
CSVGETGSAGELFF
TGCAGCGTTGGTGAGACAGGGAGTGCCGGGGAGCTGTTTTTT
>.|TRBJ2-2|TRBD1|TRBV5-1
CASSSGQGSGELFF
TGCGCCAGCAGCTCGGGACAGGGGTCCGGGGAGCTGTTTTTT
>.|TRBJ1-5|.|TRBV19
CASKSERPNQPQHF
TGTGCCAGTAAAAGCGAAAGGCCCAATCAGCCCCAGCATTTT
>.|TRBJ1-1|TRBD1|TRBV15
CATSRDRGINTEAFF
TGTGCCACCAGCAGAGACAGGGGGATTAACACTGAAGCTTTCTTT
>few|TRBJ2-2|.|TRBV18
CASSPDQGWDTGELFF
TGTGCCAGCTCACCAGATCAGGGATGGGACACCGGGGAGCTGTTTTTT
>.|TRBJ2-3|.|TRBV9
CASSLGGTDTQYF
TGTGCCAGCAGCCTAGGAGGGACAGATACGCAGTATTTT
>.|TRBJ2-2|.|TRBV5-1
CASSLGRTDFTGELFF
TGCGCCAGCAGCTTGGGACGGACAGACTTCACCGGGGAGCTGTTTTTT
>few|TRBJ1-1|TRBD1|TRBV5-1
CASSTGGPNTEAFF
TGCGCCAGCTCAACAGGGGGTCCAAACACTGAAGCTTTCTTT
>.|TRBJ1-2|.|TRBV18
CASSLQESNYGYTF
TGTGCCAGCTCACTACAGGAATCCAACTATGGCTACACCTTC
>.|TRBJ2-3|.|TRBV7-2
CASSLYYGTDTQYF
TGTGCCAGCAGCTTATATTATGGCACAGATACGCAGTATTTT
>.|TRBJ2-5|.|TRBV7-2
CASSLAGAQETQYF
TGTGCCAGCAGCTTAGCGGGGGCTCAAGAGACCCAGTACTTC
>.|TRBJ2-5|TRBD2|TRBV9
CASSPRGGARETQYF
TGTGCCAGCAGCCCTCGGGGGGGGGCGAGGGAGACCCAGTACTTC
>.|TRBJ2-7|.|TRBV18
CASSPPGGAEPYEQYF
TGTGCCAGCTCACCACCGGGTGGGGCAGAGCCTTACGAGCAGTACTTC
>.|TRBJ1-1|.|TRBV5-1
CASSLRTLRGREAFF
TGCGCCAGCAGCTTGCGGACACTCCGGGGGAGAGAAGCTTTCTTT
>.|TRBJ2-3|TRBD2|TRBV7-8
CASSTGPSGGTDTQYF
TGTGCCAGCAGCACGGGCCCTAGCGGGGGCACAGATACGCAGTATTTT
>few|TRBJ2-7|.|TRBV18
CASSPGLTSYEQYF
TGTGCCAGCTCACCAGGACTGACCTCCTACGAGCAGTACTTC